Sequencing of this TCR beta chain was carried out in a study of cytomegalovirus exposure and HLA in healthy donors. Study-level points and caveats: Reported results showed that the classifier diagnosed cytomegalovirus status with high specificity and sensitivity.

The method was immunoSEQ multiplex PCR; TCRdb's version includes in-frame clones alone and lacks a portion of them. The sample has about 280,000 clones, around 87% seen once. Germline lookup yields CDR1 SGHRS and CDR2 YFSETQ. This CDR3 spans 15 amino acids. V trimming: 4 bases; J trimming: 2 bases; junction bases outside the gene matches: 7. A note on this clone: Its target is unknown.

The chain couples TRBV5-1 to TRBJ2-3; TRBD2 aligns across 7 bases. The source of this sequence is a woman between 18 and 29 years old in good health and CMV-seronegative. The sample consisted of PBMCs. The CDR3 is CASSPIRGDTDTQYF. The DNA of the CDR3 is TGCGCCAGCAGCCCGATCCGGGGGGACACAGATACGCAGTATTTT.